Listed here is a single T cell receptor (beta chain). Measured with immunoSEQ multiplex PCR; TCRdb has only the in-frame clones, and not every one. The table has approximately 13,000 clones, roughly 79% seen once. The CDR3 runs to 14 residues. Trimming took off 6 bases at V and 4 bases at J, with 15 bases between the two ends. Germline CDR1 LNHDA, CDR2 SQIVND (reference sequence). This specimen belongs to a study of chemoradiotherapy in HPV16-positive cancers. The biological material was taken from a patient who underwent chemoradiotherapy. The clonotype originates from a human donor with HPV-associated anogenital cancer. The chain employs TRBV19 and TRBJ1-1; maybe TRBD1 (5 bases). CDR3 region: CASSTGDSGTEAFF. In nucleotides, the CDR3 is TGTGCCAGTAGCACCGGGGACTCTGGCACTGAAGCTTTCTTT. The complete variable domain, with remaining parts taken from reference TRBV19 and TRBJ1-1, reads DGGITQSPKYLFRKEGQNVTLSCEQNLNHDAMYWYRQDPGQGLRLIYYSQIVNDFQKGDIAEGYSVSREKKESFPLTVTSAQKNPTAFYLCASSTGDSGTEAFFGQGTRLTVV.